A single sample gave rise to the 3 T cell receptor beta chains below, sequenced in a study of cytomegalovirus exposure and HLA in healthy donors. PCR primers comprised 60 Vbeta and 13 Jbeta primers. The assay was immunoSEQ multiplex PCR, and TCRdb's table has in-frame clones only and misses some. The sample comprises 200,000 to 250,000 clones, 70% to 80% of which are singletons, and less than 4.5% rests with the top ten. Sequenced: PBMCs. These receptors all stem from a male donor in good health and CMV-seronegative.

The chain couples TRBV5-1 to TRBJ1-1; a possible D gene is TRBD1 (5 bases). Germline CDR1 and CDR2: SGHRS and YFSETQ. The CDR3 consists of 17 residues. Trimming took off 0 bases at V and 0 bases at J, with 15 bases between the two ends. CDR3 in amino acids: CASSLEGLGGVNTEAFF. The CDR3 DNA reads as TGCGCCAGCAGCTTGGAGGGCCTCGGGGGAGTGAACACTGAAGCTTTCTTT.

The chain has TRBV27 and TRBJ2-7; 7 nucleotides align to TRBD2. This CDR3 has 14 amino acids. Trimming at V came to 2 bases and at J to 3 bases, leaving 4 bases not matched to a gene. Per the germline V gene, CDR1 is MNHEY and CDR2 is SMNVEV (reference sequence). In DNA form, the CDR3 reads TGTGCCAGCAGTTTAAGTGGGACTAACTACGAGCAGTACTTC. Encoded protein: CASSLSGTNYEQYF.

V and J are TRBV19 and TRBJ1-6, with 11 bases lining up with TRBD1. The V gene's germline CDR1 is LNHDA and CDR2 SQIVND (reference sequence). The CDR3 is made up of 13 amino acids. V lost 7 bases to trimming and J lost 10 bases; unmatched junction nucleotides: 3. The CDR3 DNA reads TGTGCCAGTACCGGGACAGGGGGATCACCCCTCCACTTT. Protein: CASTGTGGSPLHF.